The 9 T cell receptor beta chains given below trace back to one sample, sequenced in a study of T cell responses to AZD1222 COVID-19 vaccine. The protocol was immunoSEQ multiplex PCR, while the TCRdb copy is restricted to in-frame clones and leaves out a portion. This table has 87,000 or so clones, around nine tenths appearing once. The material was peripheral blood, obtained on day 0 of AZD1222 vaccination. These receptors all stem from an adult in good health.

The CDR3 DNA reads as TGTGCCAGCAGTTCTTCTAGAACCAATACGCAGTATTTT. Protein: CASSSSRTNTQYF. This rearrangement joins TRBV12-3 or TRBV12-4 to TRBJ2-3, with D unresolved. Trimming left V 4 bases short and J 7 bases short, with 12 bases between. The CDR3 is 13 amino acids.

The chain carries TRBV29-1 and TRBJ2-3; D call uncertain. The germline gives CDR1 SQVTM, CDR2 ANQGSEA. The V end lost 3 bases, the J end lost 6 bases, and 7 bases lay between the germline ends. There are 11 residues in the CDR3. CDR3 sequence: CSVEVRDTQYF. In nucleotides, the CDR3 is TGCAGCGTTGAGGTGCGTGATACGCAGTATTTT.

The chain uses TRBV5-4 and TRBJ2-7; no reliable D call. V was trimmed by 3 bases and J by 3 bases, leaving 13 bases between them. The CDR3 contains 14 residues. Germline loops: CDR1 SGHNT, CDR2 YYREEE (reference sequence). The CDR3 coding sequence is TGTGCCAGCAGCTCGGTAAGAAGCAACTACGAGCAGTACTTC. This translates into CASSSVRSNYEQYF.

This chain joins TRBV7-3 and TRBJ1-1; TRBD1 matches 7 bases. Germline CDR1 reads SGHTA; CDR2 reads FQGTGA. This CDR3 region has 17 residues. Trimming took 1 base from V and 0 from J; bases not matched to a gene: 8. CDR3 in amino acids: CASSLNAGQRMNTEAFF. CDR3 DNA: TGTGCCAGCAGCTTAAACGCGGGACAGCGAATGAACACTGAAGCTTTCTTT.

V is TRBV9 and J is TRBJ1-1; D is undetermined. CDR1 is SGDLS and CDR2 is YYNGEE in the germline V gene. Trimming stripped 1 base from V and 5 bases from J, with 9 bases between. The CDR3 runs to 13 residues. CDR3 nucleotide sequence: TGTGCCAGCAGCGTATCACCGATTACTGAAGCTTTCTTT. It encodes CASSVSPITEAFF.

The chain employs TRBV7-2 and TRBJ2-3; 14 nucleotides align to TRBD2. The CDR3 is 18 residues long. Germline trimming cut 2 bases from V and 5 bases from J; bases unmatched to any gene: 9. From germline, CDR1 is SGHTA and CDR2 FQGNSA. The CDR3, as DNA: TGTGCCAGCAGCTTAATCAAGGGACTAGCGGGGGAGGTAGATACGCAGTATTTT. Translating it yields CASSLIKGLAGEVDTQYF.

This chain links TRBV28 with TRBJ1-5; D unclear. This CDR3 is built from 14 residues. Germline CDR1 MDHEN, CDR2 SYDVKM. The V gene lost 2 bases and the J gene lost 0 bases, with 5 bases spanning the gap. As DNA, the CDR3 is TGTGCCAGCAGTTTACACCTTAGCAATCAGCCCCAGCATTTT. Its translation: CASSLHLSNQPQHF.

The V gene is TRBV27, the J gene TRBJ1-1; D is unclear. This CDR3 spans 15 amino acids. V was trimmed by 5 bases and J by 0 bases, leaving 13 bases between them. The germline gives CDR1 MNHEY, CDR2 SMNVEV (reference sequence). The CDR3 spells CASSKRQLLNTEAFF. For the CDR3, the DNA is TGTGCCAGCAGTAAGAGACAACTTTTGAACACTGAAGCTTTCTTT.

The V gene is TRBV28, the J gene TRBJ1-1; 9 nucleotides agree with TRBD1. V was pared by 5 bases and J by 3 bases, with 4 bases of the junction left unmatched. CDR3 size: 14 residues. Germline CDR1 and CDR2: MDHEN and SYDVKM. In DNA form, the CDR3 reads TGTGCCAGCAGTCCCGGGACAGGGTACACTGAAGCTTTCTTT. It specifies CASSPGTGYTEAFF.